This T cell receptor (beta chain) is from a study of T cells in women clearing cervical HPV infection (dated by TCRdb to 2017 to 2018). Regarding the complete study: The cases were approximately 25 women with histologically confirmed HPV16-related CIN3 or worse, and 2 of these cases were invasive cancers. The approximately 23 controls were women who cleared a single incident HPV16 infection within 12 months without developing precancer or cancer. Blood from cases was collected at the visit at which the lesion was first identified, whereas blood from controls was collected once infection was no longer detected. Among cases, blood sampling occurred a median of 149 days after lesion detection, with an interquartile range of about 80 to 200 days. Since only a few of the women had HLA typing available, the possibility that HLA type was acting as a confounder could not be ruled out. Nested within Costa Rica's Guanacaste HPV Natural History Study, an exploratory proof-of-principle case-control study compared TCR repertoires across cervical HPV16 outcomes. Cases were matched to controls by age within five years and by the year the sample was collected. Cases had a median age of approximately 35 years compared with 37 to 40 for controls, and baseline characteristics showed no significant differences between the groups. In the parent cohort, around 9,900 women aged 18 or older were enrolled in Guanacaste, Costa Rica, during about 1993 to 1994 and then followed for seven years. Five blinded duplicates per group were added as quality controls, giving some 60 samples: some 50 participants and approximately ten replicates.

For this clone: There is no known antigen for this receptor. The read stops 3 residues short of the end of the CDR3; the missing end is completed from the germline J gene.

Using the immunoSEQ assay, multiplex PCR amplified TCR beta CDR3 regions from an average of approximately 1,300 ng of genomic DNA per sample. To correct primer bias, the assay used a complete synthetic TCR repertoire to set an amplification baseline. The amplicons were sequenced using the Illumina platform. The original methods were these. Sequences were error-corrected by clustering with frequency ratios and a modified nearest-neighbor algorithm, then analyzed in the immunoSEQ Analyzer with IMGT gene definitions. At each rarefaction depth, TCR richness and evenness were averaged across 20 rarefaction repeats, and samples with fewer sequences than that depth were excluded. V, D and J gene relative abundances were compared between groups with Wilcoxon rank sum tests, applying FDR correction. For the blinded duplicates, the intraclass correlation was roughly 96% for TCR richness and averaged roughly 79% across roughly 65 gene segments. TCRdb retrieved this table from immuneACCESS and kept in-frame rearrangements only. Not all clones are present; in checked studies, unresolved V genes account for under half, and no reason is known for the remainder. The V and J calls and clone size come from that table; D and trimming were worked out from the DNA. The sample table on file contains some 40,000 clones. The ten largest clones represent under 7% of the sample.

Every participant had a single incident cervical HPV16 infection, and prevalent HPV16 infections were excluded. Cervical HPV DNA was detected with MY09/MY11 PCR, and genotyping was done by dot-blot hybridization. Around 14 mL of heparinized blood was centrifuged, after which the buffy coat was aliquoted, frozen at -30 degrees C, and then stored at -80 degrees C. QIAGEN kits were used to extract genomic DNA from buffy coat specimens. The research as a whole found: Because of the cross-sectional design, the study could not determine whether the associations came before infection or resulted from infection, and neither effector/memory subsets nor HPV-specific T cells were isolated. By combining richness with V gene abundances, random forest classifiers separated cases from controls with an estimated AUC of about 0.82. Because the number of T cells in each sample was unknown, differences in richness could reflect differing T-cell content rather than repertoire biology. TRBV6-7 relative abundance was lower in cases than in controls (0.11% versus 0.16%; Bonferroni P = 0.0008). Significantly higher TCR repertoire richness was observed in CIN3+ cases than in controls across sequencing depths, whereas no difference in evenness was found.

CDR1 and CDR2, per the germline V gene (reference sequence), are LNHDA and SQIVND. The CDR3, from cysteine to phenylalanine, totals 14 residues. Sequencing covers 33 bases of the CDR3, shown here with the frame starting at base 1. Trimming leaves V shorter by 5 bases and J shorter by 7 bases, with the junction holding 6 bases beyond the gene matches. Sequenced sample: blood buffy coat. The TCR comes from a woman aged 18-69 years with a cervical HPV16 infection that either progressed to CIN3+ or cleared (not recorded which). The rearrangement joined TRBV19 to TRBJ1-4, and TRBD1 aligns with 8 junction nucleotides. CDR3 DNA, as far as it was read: TGTGCCAGTAGTGCCGGGACAGGAGGTGAAAAA. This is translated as CASSAGTGGEK. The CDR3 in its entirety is CASSAGTGGEKLFF. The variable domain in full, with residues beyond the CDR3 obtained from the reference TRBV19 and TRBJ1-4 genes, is DGGITQSPKYLFRKEGQNVTLSCEQNLNHDAMYWYRQDPGQGLRLIYYSQIVNDFQKGDIAEGYSVSREKKESFPLTVTSAQKNPTAFYLCASSAGTGGEKLFFGSGTQLSVL.